The next 3 T cell receptor beta chains were all read from a single sample in a study of CD8 T cells in ankylosing spondylitis. Study outcomes and limitations: Within ankylosing spondylitis blood, a TCR beta motif made up of seven to nine highly homologous variants appeared to be characteristic.

MiXCR, run by TCRdb on the 5' RACE reads, gives a single entry per CDR3 protein. The sample lists about 330,000 distinct CDR3 sequences, around 7.6% occurring once. The antigens of these receptors remain unknown. Sequencing input: blood, either unsorted or a sorted T cell fraction (not recorded which). Source of these receptors: a male donor with ankylosing spondylitis.

In this sample, this clonotype turned up a few times. J is TRBJ2-1 and V is TRBV18; D gene unclear. Germline CDR1 KGHSH, CDR2 LQKENI. The CDR3 covers 14 residues. Trimming took 3 bases from V and 3 from J, leaving 9 bases between them. The CDR3 bases are TGTGCCAGCTCACCCCTTTCCGTCTACAATGAGCAGTTCTTC. Residues: CASSPLSVYNEQFF. Using reference TRBV18 and TRBJ2-1 for the parts outside the CDR3, the full variable domain is NAGVMQNPRHLVRRRGQEARLRCSPMKGHSHVYWYRQLPEEGLKFMVYLQKENIIDESGMPKERFSAEFPKEGPSILRIQQVVRGDSAAYFCASSPLSVYNEQFFGPGTRLTVL.

This clonotype was detected many times. The V gene is TRBV5-1, the J gene TRBJ2-2; TRBD2 is a possible D gene (5 bases). The CDR3 spans 15 residues. Germline values: CDR1 SGHRS, CDR2 YFSETQ. The ends were cut back, 4 bases at V and 6 bases at J, with 16 bases in the middle. In DNA, the CDR3 is TGCGCCAGCAGCCAATCAGTGGGAGAACCCGGGGAGCTGTTTTTT. This encodes CASSQSVGEPGELFF.

This clonotype was seen more than once but under ten times. The chain joins TRBV29-1 to TRBJ2-7, with a tentative D call TRBD2 (5 bases). The germline V gene encodes CDR1 SQVTM and CDR2 ANQGSEA. The ends were cut back, 7 bases at V and 3 bases at J, with 13 bases in the middle. The CDR3 extends over 12 amino acids. The CDR3 DNA is TGCAGCGCCGAGGGCACCTACTACGAGCAGTACTTC. This sequence encodes CSAEGTYYEQYF.